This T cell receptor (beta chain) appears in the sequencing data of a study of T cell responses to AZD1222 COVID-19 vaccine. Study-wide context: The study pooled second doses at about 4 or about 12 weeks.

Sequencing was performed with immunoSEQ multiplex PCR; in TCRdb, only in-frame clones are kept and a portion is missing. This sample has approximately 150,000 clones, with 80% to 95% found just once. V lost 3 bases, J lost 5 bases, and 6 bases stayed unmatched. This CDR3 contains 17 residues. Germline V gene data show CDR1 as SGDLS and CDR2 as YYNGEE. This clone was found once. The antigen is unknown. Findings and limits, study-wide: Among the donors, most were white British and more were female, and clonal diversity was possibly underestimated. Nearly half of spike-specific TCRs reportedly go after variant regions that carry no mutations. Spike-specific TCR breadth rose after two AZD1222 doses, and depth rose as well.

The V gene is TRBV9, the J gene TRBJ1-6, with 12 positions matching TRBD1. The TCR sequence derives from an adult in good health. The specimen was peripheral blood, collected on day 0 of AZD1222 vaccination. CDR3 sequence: CASSDWDRGPNNSPLHF. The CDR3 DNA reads TGTGCCAGCAGCGACTGGGACAGGGGGCCCAATAATTCACCCCTCCACTTT.